This T cell receptor (beta chain) was profiled in a study of blood T cell repertoires in COVID-19. Across the study: PBMCs, B-cell-depleted T cells, or T cells provided the cDNA or gDNA that made up the material.

Authors' analysis steps: Nucleated cell number was recorded as an estimate derived from reference gene primer amplification. Sequencing was performed with immunoSEQ multiplex PCR; in TCRdb, only in-frame clones are kept and a portion is missing. V, J and clone size reflect that table, while D and trimming were determined from the DNA. This table has about 210,000 clones, roughly 80% appearing once. Trimming removed 4 bases from V and 7 bases from J; junction bases left unmatched: 10. CDR1 is LNHDA, CDR2 SQIVND, per germline (reference sequence). CDR3 size: 15 residues. V usage is TRBV19 and J usage is TRBJ1-2, with 9 positions matching TRBD1. The receptor was derived from a woman aged 80 or older with COVID-19, enrolled during active disease. Source material: peripheral blood. The CDR3 DNA is TGTGCCAGTAGTAATCCGGGACAGGGTTTATTTGGCTACACCTTC. Protein: CASSNPGQGLFGYTF.